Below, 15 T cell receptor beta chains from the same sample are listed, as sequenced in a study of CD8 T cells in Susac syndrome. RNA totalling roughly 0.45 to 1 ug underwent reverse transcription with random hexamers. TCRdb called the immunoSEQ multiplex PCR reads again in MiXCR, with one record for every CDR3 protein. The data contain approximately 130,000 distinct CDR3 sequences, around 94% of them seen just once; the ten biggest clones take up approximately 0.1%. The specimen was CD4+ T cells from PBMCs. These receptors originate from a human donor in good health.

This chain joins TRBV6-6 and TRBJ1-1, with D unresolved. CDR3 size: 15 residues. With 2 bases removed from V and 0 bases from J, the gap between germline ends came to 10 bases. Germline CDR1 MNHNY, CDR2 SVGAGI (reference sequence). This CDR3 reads CASSYSYNLNTEAFF. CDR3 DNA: TGTGCCAGCAGTTACAGCTACAACCTGAACACTGAAGCTTTCTTT.

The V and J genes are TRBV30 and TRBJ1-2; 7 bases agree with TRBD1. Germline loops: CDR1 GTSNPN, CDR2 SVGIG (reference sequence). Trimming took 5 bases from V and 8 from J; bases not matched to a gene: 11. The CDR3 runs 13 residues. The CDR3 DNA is TGTGCCTGGTCCCCGGGGACAGCGAGCGGCTACACCTTC. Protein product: CAWSPGTASGYTF.

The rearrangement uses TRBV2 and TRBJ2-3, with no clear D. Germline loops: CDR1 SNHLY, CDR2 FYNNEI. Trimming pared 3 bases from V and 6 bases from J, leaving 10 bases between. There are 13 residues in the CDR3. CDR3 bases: TGTGCCAGCAGTGATGCGGTACCGGATACGCAGTATTTT. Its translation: CASSDAVPDTQYF.

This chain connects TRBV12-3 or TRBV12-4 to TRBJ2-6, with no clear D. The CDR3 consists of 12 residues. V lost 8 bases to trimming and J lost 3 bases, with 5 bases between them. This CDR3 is CASSDGANVLTF. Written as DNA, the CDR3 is TGTGCCAGCTCAGATGGGGCCAACGTCCTGACTTTC.

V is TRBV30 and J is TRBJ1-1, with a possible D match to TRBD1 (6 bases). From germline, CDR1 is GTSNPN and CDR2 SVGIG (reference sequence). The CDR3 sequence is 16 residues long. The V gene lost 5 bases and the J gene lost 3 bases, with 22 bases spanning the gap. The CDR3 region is CAWGPGWGAGDTEAFF. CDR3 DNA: TGTGCCTGGGGTCCCGGATGGGGGGCCGGGGACACTGAAGCTTTCTTT.

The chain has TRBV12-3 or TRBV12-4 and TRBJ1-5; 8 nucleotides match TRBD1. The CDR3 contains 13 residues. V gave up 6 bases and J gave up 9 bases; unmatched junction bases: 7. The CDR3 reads CASRAGGFGPQHF. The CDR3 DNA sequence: TGTGCCAGCAGAGCAGGGGGCTTTGGGCCCCAGCATTTT.

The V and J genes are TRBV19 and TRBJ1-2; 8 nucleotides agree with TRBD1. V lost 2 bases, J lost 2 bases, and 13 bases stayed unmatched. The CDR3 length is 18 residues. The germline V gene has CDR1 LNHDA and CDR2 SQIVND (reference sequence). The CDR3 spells CASSIPLRTGRRNYGYTF. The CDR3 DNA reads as TGTGCCAGTAGTATACCCCTCAGGACAGGGCGAAGAAACTATGGCTACACCTTC.

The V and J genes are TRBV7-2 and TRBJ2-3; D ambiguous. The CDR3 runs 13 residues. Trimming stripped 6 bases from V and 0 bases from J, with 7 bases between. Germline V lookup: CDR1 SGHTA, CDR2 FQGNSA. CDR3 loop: CASRRSSTDTQYF. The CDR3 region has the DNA TGTGCCAGCAGGCGGAGTAGCACAGATACGCAGTATTTT.

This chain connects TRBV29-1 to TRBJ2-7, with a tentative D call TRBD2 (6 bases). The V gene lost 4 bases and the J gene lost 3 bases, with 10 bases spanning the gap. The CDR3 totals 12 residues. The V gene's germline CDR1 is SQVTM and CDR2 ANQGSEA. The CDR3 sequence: CSVVSGVYEQYF. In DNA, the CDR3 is TGCAGCGTTGTATCGGGGGTCTACGAGCAGTACTTC.

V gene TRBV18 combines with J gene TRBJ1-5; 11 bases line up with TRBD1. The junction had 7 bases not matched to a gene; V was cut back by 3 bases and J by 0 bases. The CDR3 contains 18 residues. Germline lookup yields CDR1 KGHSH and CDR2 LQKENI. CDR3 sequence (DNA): TGTGCCAGCTCACCTTCCGGGACAGGGGGATATAGCAATCAGCCCCAGCATTTT. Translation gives CASSPSGTGGYSNQPQHF. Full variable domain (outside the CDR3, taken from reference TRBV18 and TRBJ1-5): NAGVMQNPRHLVRRRGQEARLRCSPMKGHSHVYWYRQLPEEGLKFMVYLQKENIIDESGMPKERFSAEFPKEGPSILRIQQVVRGDSAAYFCASSPSGTGGYSNQPQHFGDGTRLSIL.

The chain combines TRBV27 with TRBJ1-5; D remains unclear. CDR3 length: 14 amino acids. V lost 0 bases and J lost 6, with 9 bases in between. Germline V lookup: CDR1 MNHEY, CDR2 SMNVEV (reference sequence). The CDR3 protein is CASSLSRIGQPQHF. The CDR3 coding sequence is TGTGCCAGCAGTTTATCAAGAATAGGTCAGCCCCAGCATTTT.

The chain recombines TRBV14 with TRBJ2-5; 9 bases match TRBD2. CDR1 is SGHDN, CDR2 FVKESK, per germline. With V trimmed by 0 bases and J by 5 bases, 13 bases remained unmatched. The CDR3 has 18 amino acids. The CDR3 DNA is TGTGCCAGCAGCCAAGATCTGTATGTGACTAGCGGTGGGGAGACCCAGTACTTC. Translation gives CASSQDLYVTSGGETQYF.

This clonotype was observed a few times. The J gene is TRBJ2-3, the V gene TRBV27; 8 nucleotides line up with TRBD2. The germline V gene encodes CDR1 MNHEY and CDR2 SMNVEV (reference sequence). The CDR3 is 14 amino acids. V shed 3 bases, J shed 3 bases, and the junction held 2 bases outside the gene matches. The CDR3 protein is CASSLVAGTDTQYF. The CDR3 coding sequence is TGTGCCAGCAGTTTGGTAGCGGGAACAGATACGCAGTATTTT.

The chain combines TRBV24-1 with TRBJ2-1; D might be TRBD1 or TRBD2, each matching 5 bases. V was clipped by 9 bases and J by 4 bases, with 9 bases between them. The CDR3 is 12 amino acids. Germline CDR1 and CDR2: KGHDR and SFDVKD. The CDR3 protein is CATRDQYNEQFF. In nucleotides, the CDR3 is TGTGCCACCCGGGACCAATACAATGAGCAGTTCTTC.

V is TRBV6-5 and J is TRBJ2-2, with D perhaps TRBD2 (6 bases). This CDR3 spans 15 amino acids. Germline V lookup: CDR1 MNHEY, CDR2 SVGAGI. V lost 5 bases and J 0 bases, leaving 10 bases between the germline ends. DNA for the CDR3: TGTGCCAGCAGTCGTAGCGGTCCGAACACCGGGGAGCTGTTTTTT. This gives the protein CASSRSGPNTGELFF.